The clone carrying this T cell receptor beta chain was recorded at least ten times. Antigen specificity is unknown. V was trimmed by 4 bases and J by 2 bases, leaving 8 bases between them. The germline CDR1 and CDR2 sequences are SGHRS and YFSETQ. The CDR3 loop spans 13 amino acids. Each CDR3 protein is one row after TCRdb ran MiXCR on the reads. The sample shows roughly 180,000 distinct CDR3 sequences, 17% of them seen only once. This specimen belongs to a study of T cell repertoires in cytomegalovirus infection. Study as a whole: Indicated by public TCR beta signatures were CMV infection and matching HLA type.

The study, taken as a whole, reports: Summed public TCR beta family frequency identified CMV carriers bearing the relevant HLA. HLA-C-restricted CMV-specific TCR beta clonotypes were dominant in the ex vivo response.

The specimen was CD8+ T cells from PBMCs. This sequence joins TRBV5-1 and TRBJ2-3; D might be TRBD2 (5 bases). The TCR comes from a human donor in good health (CMV status not recorded). Some clones in this sample may be carry-over from other donors' samples. Here the CDR3 DNA reads TGCGCCAGCAGCCAGGAGGTCACAGATACGCAGTATTTT. Amino acids: CASSQEVTDTQYF.